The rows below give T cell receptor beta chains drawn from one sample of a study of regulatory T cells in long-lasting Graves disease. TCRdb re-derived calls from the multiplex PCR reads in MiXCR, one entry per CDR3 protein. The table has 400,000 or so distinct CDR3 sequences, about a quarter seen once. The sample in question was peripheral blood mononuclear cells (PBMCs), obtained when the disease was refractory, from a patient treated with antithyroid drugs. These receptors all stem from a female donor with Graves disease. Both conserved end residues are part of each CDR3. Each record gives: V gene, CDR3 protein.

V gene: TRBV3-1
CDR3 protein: CASSLGTDQETQYF

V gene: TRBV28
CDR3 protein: CASSRSTGGAGAFF

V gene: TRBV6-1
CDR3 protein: CASRGLTTYEQYF

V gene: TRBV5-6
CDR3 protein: CANSPNPGQARGYTF

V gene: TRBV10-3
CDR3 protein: CAISEKGGKYF

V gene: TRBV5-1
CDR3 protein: CASSSQGTLGANVLTF

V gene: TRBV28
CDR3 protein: CASSPNTGNTNQPQHF

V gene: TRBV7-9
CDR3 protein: CASSLGKLAGQETQYF

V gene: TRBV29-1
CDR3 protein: CSVEGPLLAGGPRPARCYEQYF

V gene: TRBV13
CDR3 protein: CASSLGRDRSPYGYTF

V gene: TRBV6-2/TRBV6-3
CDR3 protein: CASSYSWTGSYGYTF

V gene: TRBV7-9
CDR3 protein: CASSFFGRTGELFF

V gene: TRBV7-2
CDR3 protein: CASSTGQGINQPQHF

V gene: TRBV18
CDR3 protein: CASSPPGLRTSGYEQYF